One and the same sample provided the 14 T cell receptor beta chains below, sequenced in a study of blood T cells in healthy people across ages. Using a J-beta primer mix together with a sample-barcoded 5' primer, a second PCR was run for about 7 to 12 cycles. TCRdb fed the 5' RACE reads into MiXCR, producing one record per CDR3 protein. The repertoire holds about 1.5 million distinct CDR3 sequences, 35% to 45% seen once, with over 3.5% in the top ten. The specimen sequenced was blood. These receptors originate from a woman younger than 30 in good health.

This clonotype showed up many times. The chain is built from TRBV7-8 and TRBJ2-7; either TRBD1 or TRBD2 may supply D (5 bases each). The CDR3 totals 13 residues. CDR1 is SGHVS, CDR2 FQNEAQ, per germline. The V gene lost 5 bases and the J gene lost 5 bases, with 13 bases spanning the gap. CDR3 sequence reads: CASSLGRLNEQYF. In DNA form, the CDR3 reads TGTGCCAGCAGCCTGGGACGCCTTAACGAGCAGTACTTC.

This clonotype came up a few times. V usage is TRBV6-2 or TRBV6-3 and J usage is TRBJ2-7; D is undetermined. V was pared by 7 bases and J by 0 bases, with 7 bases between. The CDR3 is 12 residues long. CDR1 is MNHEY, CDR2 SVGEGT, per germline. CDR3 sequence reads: CASTAVSYEQYF. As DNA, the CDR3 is TGTGCCAGCACTGCCGTCTCCTACGAGCAGTACTTC.

The CDR3 loop reads CASSEHSGDSDQPQHF. In DNA, the CDR3 is TGTGCCAGCAGTGAGCACTCAGGGGACTCGGATCAGCCCCAGCATTTT. The chain combines TRBV25-1 with TRBJ1-5, with a possible D match to TRBD1 (6 bases). With 3 bases removed from V and 5 bases from J, the gap between germline ends came to 17 bases. This CDR3 comprises 16 residues. Germline V gives CDR1 MGHDK, CDR2 SYGVNS.

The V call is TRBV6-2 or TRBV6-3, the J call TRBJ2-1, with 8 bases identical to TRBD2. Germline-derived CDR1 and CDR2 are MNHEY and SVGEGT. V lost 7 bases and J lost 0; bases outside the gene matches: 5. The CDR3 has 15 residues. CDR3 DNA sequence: TGTGCCAGCACTCGTAGCGGGGCCTCCTACAATGAGCAGTTCTTC. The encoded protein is CASTRSGASYNEQFF.

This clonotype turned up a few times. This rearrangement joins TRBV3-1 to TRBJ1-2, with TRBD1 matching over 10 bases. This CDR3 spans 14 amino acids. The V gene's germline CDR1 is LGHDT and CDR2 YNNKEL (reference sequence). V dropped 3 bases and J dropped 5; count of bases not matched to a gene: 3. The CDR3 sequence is CASSQGTGEYGYTF. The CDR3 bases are TGTGCCAGCAGCCAGGGGACAGGGGAGTATGGCTACACCTTC.

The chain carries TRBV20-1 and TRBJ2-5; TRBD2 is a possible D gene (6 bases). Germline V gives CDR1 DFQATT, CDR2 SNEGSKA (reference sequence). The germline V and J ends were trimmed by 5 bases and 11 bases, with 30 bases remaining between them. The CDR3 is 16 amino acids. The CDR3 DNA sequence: TGCAGTGCTGGTACACCCCGGGGGTCTTCAGTCAATGAGCAGTACTTC. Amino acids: CSAGTPRGSSVNEQYF.

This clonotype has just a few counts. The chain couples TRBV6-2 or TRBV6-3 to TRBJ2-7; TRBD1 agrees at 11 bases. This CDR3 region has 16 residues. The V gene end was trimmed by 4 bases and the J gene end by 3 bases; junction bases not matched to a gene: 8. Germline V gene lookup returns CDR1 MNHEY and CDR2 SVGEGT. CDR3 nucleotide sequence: TGTGCCAGCAGTTCCTGGACAGGGGGCTTGGGCTACGAGCAGTACTTC. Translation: CASSSWTGGLGYEQYF.

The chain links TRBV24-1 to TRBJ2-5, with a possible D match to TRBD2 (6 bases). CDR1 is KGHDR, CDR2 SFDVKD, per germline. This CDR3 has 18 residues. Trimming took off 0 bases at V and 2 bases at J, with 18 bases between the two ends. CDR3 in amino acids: CATSDLHEGRRVQETQYF. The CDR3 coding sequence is TGTGCCACCAGTGATTTGCATGAGGGGAGGAGGGTTCAAGAGACCCAGTACTTC.

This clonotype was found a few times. The CDR3 is CASTAPPGLAGGPSYEQYF. For the CDR3, the DNA is TGTGCCAGCACCGCACCCCCGGGACTAGCGGGGGGCCCCTCCTACGAGCAGTACTTC. The gene calls are TRBV11-2 and TRBJ2-7; 15 bases line up with TRBD2. V shed 7 bases, J shed 0 bases, and the junction held 13 bases outside the gene matches. The CDR3 is made up of 19 amino acids. Germline CDR1 SGHAT, CDR2 FQNNGV.

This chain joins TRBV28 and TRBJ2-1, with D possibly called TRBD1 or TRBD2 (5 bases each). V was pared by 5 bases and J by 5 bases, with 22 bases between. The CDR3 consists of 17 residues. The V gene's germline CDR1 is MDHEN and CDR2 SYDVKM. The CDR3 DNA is TGTGCCAGCAGTCCGATCCGGGACGTTAAAAGGGACAATGAGCAGTTCTTC. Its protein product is CASSPIRDVKRDNEQFF. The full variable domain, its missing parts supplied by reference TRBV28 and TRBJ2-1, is DVKVTQSSRYLVKRTGEKVFLECVQDMDHENMFWYRQDPGLGLRLIYFSYDVKMKEKGDIPEGYSVSREKKERFSLILESASTNQTSMYLCASSPIRDVKRDNEQFFGPGTRLTVL.

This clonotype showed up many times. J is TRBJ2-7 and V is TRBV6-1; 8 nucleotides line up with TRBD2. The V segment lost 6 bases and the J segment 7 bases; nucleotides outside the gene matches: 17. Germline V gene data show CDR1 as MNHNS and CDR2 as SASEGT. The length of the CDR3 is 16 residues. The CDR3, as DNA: TGTGCCAGCAGAAACCCCGCTGGCGGGGGGCACAATGAGCAGTACTTC. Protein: CASRNPAGGGHNEQYF.

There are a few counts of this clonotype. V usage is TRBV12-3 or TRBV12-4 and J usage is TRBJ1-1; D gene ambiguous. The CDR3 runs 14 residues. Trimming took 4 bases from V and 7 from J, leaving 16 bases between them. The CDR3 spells CASSSFSGGGEAFF. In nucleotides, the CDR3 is TGTGCCAGCAGTTCTTTTTCAGGAGGAGGTGAAGCTTTCTTT.

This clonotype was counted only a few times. The CDR3 DNA is TGTGCCAGCAGCTTTTTACAGGGGGCTGGCACAGATACGCAGTATTTT. Translating gives CASSFLQGAGTDTQYF. The chain carries TRBV5-5 and TRBJ2-3, with 9 bases lining up with TRBD1. CDR1 SGHKS and CDR2 YYEKEE come from the germline V gene (reference sequence). Trimming took 2 bases from V and 1 from J; bases not matched to a gene: 5. CDR3 length equals 16 residues.

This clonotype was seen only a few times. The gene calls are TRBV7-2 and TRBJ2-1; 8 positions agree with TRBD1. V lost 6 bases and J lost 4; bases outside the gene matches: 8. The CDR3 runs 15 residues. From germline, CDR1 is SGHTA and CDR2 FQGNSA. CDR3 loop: CASRLFRGPYNEQFF. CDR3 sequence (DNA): TGTGCCAGCAGATTATTCAGGGGGCCATACAATGAGCAGTTCTTC.